This is a list of T cell receptor beta chains from one sample in a study of Graves' ophthalmopathy and Graves' hyperthyroidism. TCRdb re-derived calls from the multiplex PCR reads in MiXCR, one entry per CDR3 protein. The sample comprises 360,000 or so distinct CDR3 sequences, approximately 20% of which are singletons, and about 1.4% rests with the top ten. Source material: peripheral blood. These receptors were taken from a young woman with Graves' ophthalmopathy. Each CDR3 is given with its conserved first and last residue. The D gene is left open where the match is weak. Clone size is stated in some rows and not others, as once, few, many or a class when expanded.

V	J	D	size	CDR3	DNA
TRBV6-2/TRBV6-3	TRBJ2-7	TRBD1	.	CASSSTGTGGFEQYF	TGTGCCAGCAGTTCCACCGGGACAGGGGGCTTCGAGCAGTACTTC
TRBV11-2	TRBJ2-7	TRBD2	many	CASSVTLAGLRDEQYF	TGTGCCAGCAGCGTAACTCTAGCGGGATTGAGGGACGAGCAGTACTTC
TRBV6-5	TRBJ2-5	.	many	CASRGGGTGETQYF	TGTGCCAGCCGAGGGGGGGGTACCGGTGAGACCCAGTACTTC
TRBV15	TRBJ2-7	TRBD2	.	CATSSLTRAGGAGAYEQYF	TGTGCCACCAGCAGTCTCACTAGGGCGGGAGGAGCCGGAGCCTACGAGCAGTACTTC
TRBV5-1	TRBJ1-5	TRBD1	few	CASMTGTGGNQPQHF	TGCGCCAGCATGACCGGGACAGGGGGAAATCAGCCCCAGCATTTT
TRBV12-3/TRBV12-4	TRBJ1-3	TRBD1	.	CASTQTGMPGNTIYF	TGTGCCAGCACCCAGACAGGGATGCCTGGAAACACCATATATTTT
TRBV28	TRBJ2-7	.	many	CASISAGQGNHEQYF	TGTGCCAGCATTTCCGCCGGGCAGGGCAACCACGAGCAGTACTTC
TRBV3-1	TRBJ2-7	.	.	CASSQGSSFYEQYF	TGTGCCAGCAGCCAAGGGTCTAGCTTCTACGAGCAGTACTTC
TRBV9	TRBJ1-2	.	many	CASSAGARAGNYGYTF	TGTGCCAGCAGCGCGGGGGCCAGGGCTGGTAACTATGGCTACACCTTC
TRBV30	TRBJ2-7	TRBD2	many	CAWSTGGSSYEQYF	TGTGCCTGGAGTACGGGCGGGAGCTCCTACGAGCAGTACTTC
TRBV12-3/TRBV12-4	TRBJ2-7	TRBD1	.	CASSFRGQGAEEQYF	TGTGCCAGCAGTTTTCGGGGACAGGGGGCGGAGGAGCAGTACTTC
TRBV6-2/TRBV6-3	TRBJ1-1	.	many	CASSGGDPNTEAFF	TGTGCCAGCAGTGGTGGAGACCCGAACACTGAAGCTTTCTTT
TRBV28	TRBJ2-5	TRBD2	many	CASSSLQPRTSGSRGTQYF	TGTGCCAGCAGTTCTCTCCAACCCCGGACTAGCGGGAGTAGGGGGACCCAGTACTTC
TRBV20-1	TRBJ2-5	TRBD2	.	CSARFTSGKETQYF	TGCAGTGCTAGATTTACTAGCGGGAAAGAGACCCAGTACTTC
TRBV11-2	TRBJ2-7	.	.	CASSRVQGGPPYEQYF	TGTGCCAGCAGCCGGGTACAGGGCGGCCCTCCCTACGAGCAGTACTTC
TRBV30	TRBJ1-1	.	many	CAYGTSGNEAFF	TGTGCCTACGGGACGTCAGGGAACGAAGCTTTCTTT
TRBV20-1	TRBJ1-5	TRBD1	many	CSARDLAGGGQPQHF	TGCAGTGCTAGAGATCTCGCAGGGGGAGGTCAGCCCCAGCATTTT
TRBV7-2	TRBJ2-7	.	many	CASSLAPVGGASYEQYF	TGTGCCAGCAGCTTAGCGCCGGTGGGGGGGGCCTCCTACGAGCAGTACTTC
TRBV20-1	TRBJ2-5	.	.	CSSRRGQTQYF	TGCAGCTCACGCAGGGGTCAGACCCAGTACTTC
TRBV20-1	TRBJ1-6	.	many	CSVRYRGSNNSPLHF	TGCAGTGTTCGATATAGGGGTAGTAATAATTCACCCCTCCACTTT
TRBV20-1	TRBJ2-4	.	.	CSASIPAKNIQYF	TGCAGTGCTAGTATACCAGCCAAAAACATTCAGTACTTC
TRBV25-1	TRBJ2-7	TRBD2	many	CASLSGALDEQYF	TGTGCCAGTCTTAGCGGGGCCCTTGACGAGCAGTACTTC
TRBV14	TRBJ2-7	TRBD1	many	CASSQDRGETGDNEQYF	TGTGCCAGCAGCCAAGACAGAGGGGAGACAGGGGACAACGAGCAGTACTTC
TRBV7-6	TRBJ2-3	.	many	CASSLGLTKSTDTQYF	TGTGCCAGCAGCTTAGGGTTGACTAAAAGCACAGATACGCAGTATTTT
TRBV3-1	TRBJ2-2	TRBD2	.	CSSSRPTSGSGPGELFF	TGTTCCAGCAGCCGACCGACTAGCGGGAGTGGCCCCGGGGAGCTGTTTTTT